The rows below give T cell receptor beta chains drawn from one sample of a study of T cells after yellow fever vaccination. TCRdb passed the 5' RACE reads through MiXCR, listing each CDR3 protein once. The repertoire holds a few hundred thousand distinct CDR3 sequences, with approximately 5.7% as singletons. Sequences were derived from PBMCs, sampled 5 days after the yellow fever booster vaccination. Every receptor here comes from a man aged 25 to 45 who received the YFV17D yellow fever vaccine. CDR3s include the opening cysteine and the closing phenylalanine or tryptophan. The D gene is left open where the match is weak. Clone size, where shown, is once, few, many, or a class for clones that have expanded.

d_call	v_call	clone_size	j_call	cdr3_nt	cdr3_aa
NA	TRBV20-1	many	TRBJ1-1	TGCAGCGCTAGGGGGGTGCGGACTGAAGCTTTCTTT	CSARGVRTEAFF
TRBD2	TRBV5-1	many	TRBJ2-3	TGCGCCAGCAGCTCTAGCGGGACGAGGGAAGATACGCAGTATTTT	CASSSSGTREDTQYF
NA	TRBV29-1	many	TRBJ2-4	TGCAGCGTTGATACAGGGTCAAACATTCAGTACTTC	CSVDTGSNIQYF
TRBD1	TRBV20-1	few	TRBJ1-2	TGCAGTGCTAGGGGGACAGGGGGATATGGCTACACCTTC	CSARGTGGYGYTF
NA	TRBV12-3/TRBV12-4	NA	TRBJ2-2	TGTGCCAGCAGTTTAGCGCTGTCTTCCGGGGAGCTGTTTTTT	CASSLALSSGELFF
TRBD2	TRBV20-1	few	TRBJ2-5	TGCAGTTGGGGGGTAGCGGGAGTACAAGAGACCCAGTACTTC	CSWGVAGVQETQYF
TRBD1	TRBV7-2	many	TRBJ2-1	TGTGCCAGCAGCTTCCAGCCAGGGACAGGGGATGAGCAGTTCTTC	CASSFQPGTGDEQFF
NA	TRBV3-1	few	TRBJ1-2	TGTGCCAGCAGCCATGGCGGGACGGCTAACTATGGCTACACCTTC	CASSHGGTANYGYTF
TRBD2	TRBV5-1	NA	TRBJ2-5	TGCGCCAGCAGCTTGGCATTGTCTAGCGGGAGGAAAGAGACCCAGTACTTC	CASSLALSSGRKETQYF
NA	TRBV7-2	few	TRBJ2-7	TGTGCCAGCAGCCAAGGGGGGGGTCCTCATTACGAGCAGTACTTC	CASSQGGGPHYEQYF
TRBD2	TRBV20-1	NA	TRBJ2-5	TGCAGTGCTAGATCCGGGACTAGCGGGTGGAGAGAGACCCAGTACTTC	CSARSGTSGWRETQYF
NA	TRBV9	many	TRBJ2-7	TGTGCCAGCAGCACCACCGGGTCCTACGAGCAGTACTTC	CASSTTGSYEQYF
NA	TRBV5-4	few	TRBJ1-1	TGTGCCAGCAGCTTGGCGGGACCCCTCCGGGTTGAAGCTTTCTTT	CASSLAGPLRVEAFF
NA	TRBV12-3/TRBV12-4	few	TRBJ1-5	TGTGCCAGCAGTTTAGCGGGGTACGATCAGCCCCAGCATTTT	CASSLAGYDQPQHF
NA	TRBV5-1	NA	TRBJ2-2	TGCGCCAGCAGCTTGGGAAATGCACATCAGAACACCGGGGAGCTGTTTTTT	CASSLGNAHQNTGELFF
NA	TRBV2	few	TRBJ2-5	TGTGCCAGCCAGGTGTTGGAGACCCAGTACTTC	CASQVLETQYF
TRBD1	TRBV7-2	NA	TRBJ2-7	TGTGCCAGCAGCTTAGGGATTGCGGCAGGGGGCTCCTACGAGCAGTACTTC	CASSLGIAAGGSYEQYF
NA	TRBV15	NA	TRBJ1-1	TGTGCCACCAACCCCGCCCGGGGAGCCAAAATCTCGGGGACTGAAGCTTTCTTT	CATNPARGAKISGTEAFF
NA	TRBV4-2	many	TRBJ2-7	TGTGCCAGCGCGGAGGGGAACGAGCAGTACTTC	CASAEGNEQYF
NA	TRBV29-1	NA	TRBJ2-7	TGCAGCGTTGAAAAACAGAATGAAGCCTACGAGCAGTACTTC	CSVEKQNEAYEQYF
NA	TRBV4-3	many	TRBJ2-7	TGCGCCAGCAGCCAACGGAGGGACTCCTACGAGCAGTACTTC	CASSQRRDSYEQYF
NA	TRBV18	NA	TRBJ2-3	TGTGCCAGCTCACCAGCCCAGGGATTAGGCACAGATACGCAGTATTTT	CASSPAQGLGTDTQYF
TRBD2	TRBV4-3	many	TRBJ2-7	TGCGCCAGCAGCCAGGGTTCCCTCGGCTTAGCGGGAGCTTACGAGCAGTACTTC	CASSQGSLGLAGAYEQYF
NA	TRBV10-3	many	TRBJ2-4	TGTGCCATCAGTGAGTCGATCCGAGACAAAAACATTCAGTACTTC	CAISESIRDKNIQYF
NA	TRBV2	few	TRBJ2-7	TGTGCCAGCAATCAGGGTGGGGGACGCGAGCAGTACTTC	CASNQGGGREQYF
NA	TRBV20-1	few	TRBJ2-1	TGCAGTGCTAGAGAGGGGGGTCTATACAATGAGCAGTTCTTC	CSAREGGLYNEQFF
TRBD1	TRBV7-8	many	TRBJ2-1	TGTGCCAGCAGCTTCACAGGGGGCCCCTACAATGAGCAGTTCTTC	CASSFTGGPYNEQFF
TRBD2	TRBV7-2	many	TRBJ2-4	TGTGCCAGCAGCTTGGGGACTAGCGGGACACGGGCAATTCAGTACTTC	CASSLGTSGTRAIQYF